This TCR beta chain was documented in a study of T cell repertoires in cytomegalovirus infection. Study overall: Use of recently identified HLA-C-restricted and well-studied HLA-B-restricted CMV epitopes was part of the study. Findings of the study overall: Ex vivo responses were dominated by HLA-C-restricted CMV-specific TCR beta clonotypes.

Via MiXCR, TCRdb re-called the reads, giving one row per CDR3 protein. The table records 43,000 or so distinct CDR3 sequences, under 20% of them present only once. This CDR3 spans 16 amino acids. V lost 5 bases and J lost 0, with 11 bases in between. Notes on this clonotype: Its antigen is still unknown.

Specimen: CD8+ T cells from cultured PBMCs, collected from culture after CMV antigen stimulation. The receptor comes from a human donor in good health (CMV status not recorded). Some clones in this sample may be carry-over from other donors' samples. V gene TRBV12-3 or TRBV12-4 combines with J gene TRBJ2-6, with D maybe TRBD1 (6 bases). The CDR3 sequence: CASSPIGGSGANVLTF. The DNA of the CDR3 is TGTGCCAGCAGTCCTATAGGGGGCTCTGGGGCCAACGTCCTGACTTTC.